This T cell receptor beta chain was identified in a study of high-grade serous ovarian cancer treatment subgroups. The wider study: Mean per sample: around 13,000 reads, about 7,000 unique TCR beta rearrangements.

The table came from immunoSEQ multiplex PCR; TCRdb's copy has only in-frame clones and leaves some out. Here the sample spans a few thousand clones, around 69% being singletons. The tumor samples were collected prior to definitive surgery or chemotherapy. The germline CDR1 and CDR2 sequences are SGHDN and FVKESK. This CDR3 comprises 14 residues. V lost 7 bases, J lost 7 bases, and 19 bases lay in between. Sequenced sample: tumor tissue. This receptor was obtained from a human donor with high-grade serous ovarian cancer. This chain joins TRBV14 and TRBJ2-5; the D gene is possibly TRBD2 (6 bases). The CDR3 sequence: CASTSSGVRGTQYF. CDR3 bases: TGTGCCAGCACCTCATCGGGAGTCCGCGGGACCCAGTACTTC.